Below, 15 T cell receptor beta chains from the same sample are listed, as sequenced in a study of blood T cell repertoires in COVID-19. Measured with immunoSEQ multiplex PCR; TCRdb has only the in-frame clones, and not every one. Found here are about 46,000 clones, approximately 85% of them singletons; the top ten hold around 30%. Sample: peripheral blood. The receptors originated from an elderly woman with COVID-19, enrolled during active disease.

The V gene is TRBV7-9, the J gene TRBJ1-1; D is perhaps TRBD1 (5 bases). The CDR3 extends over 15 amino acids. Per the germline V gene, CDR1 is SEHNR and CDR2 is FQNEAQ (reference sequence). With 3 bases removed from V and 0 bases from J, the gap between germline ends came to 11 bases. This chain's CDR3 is CASSLGGTMNTEAFF. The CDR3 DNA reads TGTGCCAGCAGCTTGGGGGGGACCATGAACACTGAAGCTTTCTTT.

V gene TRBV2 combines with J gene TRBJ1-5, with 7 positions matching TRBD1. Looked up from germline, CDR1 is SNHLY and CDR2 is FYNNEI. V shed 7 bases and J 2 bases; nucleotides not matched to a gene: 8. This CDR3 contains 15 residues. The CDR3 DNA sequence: TGTGCCAGCACCCCCGACAGGGTAGGCAATCAGCCCCAGCATTTT. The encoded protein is CASTPDRVGNQPQHF.

For the CDR3, the DNA is TGTGCCAGCAGGATCCGGGACAATGATGGCTACACCTTC. Its protein is CASRIRDNDGYTF. The chain links TRBV6-5 to TRBJ1-2, with D tentatively TRBD1 (6 bases). Trimming removed 6 bases from V and 6 bases from J, with 14 bases in between. The CDR3 extends over 13 amino acids. Germline V gene data show CDR1 as MNHEY and CDR2 as SVGAGI.

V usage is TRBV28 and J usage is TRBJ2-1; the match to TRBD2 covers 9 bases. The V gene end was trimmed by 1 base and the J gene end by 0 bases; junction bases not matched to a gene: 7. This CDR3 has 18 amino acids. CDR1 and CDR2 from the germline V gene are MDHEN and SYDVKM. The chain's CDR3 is CASSLYSAGGPSYNEQFF. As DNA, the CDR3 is TGTGCCAGCAGTTTATATTCCGCGGGAGGGCCCTCCTACAATGAGCAGTTCTTC.

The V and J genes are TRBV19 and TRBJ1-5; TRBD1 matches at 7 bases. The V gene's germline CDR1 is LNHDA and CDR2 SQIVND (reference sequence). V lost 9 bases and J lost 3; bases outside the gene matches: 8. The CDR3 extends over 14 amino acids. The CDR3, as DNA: TGTGCCAGCACCCCCGGGACAGCCAATCAGCCCCAGCATTTT. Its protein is CASTPGTANQPQHF.

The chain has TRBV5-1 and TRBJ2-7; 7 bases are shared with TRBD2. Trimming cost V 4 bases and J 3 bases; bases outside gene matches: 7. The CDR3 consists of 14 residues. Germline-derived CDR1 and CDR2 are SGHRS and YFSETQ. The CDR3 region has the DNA TGCGCCAGCAGCGTGGGGTGGGGGGGCTACGAGCAGTACTTC. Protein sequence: CASSVGWGGYEQYF.

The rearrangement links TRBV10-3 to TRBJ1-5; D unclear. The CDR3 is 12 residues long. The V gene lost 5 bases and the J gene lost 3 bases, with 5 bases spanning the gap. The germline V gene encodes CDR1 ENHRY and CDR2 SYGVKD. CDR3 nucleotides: TGTGCCATCAGTCAGAACAATCAGCCCCAGCATTTT. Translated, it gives CAISQNNQPQHF.

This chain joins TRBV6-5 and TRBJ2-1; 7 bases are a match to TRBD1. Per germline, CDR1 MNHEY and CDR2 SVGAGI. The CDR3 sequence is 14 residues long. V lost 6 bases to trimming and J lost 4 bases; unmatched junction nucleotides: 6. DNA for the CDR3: TGTGCCAGCAGGACCGGGACAGTTTACAATGAGCAGTTCTTC. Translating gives CASRTGTVYNEQFF.

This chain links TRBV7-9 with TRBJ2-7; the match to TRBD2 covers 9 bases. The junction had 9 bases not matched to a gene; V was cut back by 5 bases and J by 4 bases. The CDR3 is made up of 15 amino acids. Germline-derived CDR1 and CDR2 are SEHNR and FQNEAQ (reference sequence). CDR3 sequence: CASSPRGGGSYEQYF. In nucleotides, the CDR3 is TGTGCCAGCAGCCCCCGCGGGGGGGGTTCGTACGAGCAGTACTTC.

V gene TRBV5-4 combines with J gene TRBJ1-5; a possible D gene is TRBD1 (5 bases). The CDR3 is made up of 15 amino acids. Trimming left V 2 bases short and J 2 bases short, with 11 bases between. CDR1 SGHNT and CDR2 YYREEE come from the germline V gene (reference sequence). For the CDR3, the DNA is TGTGCCAGCAGCTTCGGGGGACCGGGCAATCAGCCCCAGCATTTT. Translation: CASSFGGPGNQPQHF. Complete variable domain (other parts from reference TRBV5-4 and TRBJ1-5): ETGVTQSPTHLIKTRGQQVTLRCSSQSGHNTVSWYQQALGQGPQFIFQYYREEENGRGNFPPRFSGLQFPNYSSELNVNALELDDSALYLCASSFGGPGNQPQHFGDGTRLSIL.

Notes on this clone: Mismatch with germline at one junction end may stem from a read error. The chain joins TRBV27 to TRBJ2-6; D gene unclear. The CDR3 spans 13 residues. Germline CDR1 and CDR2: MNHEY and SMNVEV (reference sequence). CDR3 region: CASSTPNAQTLYF. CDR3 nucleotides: TGTGCCAGCAGTACCCCTAACGCCCAGACTCTGTACTTC.

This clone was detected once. The CDR3 loop is CATNPRAGTGKGRNYGYTF. The CDR3, as DNA: TGTGCCACAAATCCCAGGGCCGGGACAGGGAAAGGCAGGAACTATGGCTACACCTTC. The chain is built from TRBV19 and TRBJ1-2, with 9 bases aligning to TRBD1. Germline values: CDR1 LNHDA, CDR2 SQIVND (reference sequence). This CDR3 is built from 19 residues. V gave up 10 bases and J gave up 2 bases; unmatched junction bases: 23.

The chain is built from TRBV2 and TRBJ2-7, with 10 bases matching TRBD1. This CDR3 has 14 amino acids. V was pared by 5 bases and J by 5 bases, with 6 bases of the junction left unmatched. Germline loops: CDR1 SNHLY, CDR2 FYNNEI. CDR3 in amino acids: CASSTDRGRNEQYF. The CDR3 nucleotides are TGTGCCAGCAGTACGGACAGGGGGAGGAACGAGCAGTACTTC.

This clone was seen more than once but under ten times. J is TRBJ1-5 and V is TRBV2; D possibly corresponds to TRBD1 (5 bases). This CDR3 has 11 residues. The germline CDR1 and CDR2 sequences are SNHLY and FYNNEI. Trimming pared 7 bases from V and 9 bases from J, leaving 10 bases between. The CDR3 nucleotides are TGTGCCAGCAACGGCCAGGGGCCCCAGCATTTT. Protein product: CASNGQGPQHF. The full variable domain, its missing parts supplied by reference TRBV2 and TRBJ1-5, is EPEVTQTPSHQVTQMGQEVILRCVPISNHLYFYWYRQILGQKVEFLVSFYNNEISEKSEIFDDQFSVERPDGSNFTLKIRSTKLEDSAMYFCASNGQGPQHFGDGTRLSIL.

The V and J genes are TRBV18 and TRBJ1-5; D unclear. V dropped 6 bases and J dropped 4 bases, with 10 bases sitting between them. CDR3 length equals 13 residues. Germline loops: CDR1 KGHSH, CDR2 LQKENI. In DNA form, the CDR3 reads TGTGCCAGCTCCCCCTCCGGGAATCAGCCCCAGCATTTT. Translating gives CASSPSGNQPQHF.